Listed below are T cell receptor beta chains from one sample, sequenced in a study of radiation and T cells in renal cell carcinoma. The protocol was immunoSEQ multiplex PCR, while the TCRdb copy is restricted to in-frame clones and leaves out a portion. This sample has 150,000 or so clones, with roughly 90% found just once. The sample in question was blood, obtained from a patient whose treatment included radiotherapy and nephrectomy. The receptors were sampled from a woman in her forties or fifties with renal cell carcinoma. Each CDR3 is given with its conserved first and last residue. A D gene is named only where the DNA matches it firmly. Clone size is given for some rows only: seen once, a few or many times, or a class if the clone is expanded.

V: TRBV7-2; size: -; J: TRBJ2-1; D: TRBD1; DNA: TGTGCCAGCAGCAGAGGGACAGGGGGGCTCTACACGAATGAGCAGTTCTTC; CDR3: CASSRGTGGLYTNEQFF
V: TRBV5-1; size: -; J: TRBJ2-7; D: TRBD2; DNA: TGCGCCAGCAGCTTCATTTCTCAGGGACTAGCGGACGAGCAGTACTTC; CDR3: CASSFISQGLADEQYF
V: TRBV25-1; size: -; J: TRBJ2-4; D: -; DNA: TGTGCCAGCAGTGATCCCGCTGACGGGAAAAACATTCAGTACTTC; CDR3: CASSDPADGKNIQYF
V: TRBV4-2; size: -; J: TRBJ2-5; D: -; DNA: TGTGCCAGCAGCCATAACCAGGGGGGAAAAGAGACCCAGTACTTC; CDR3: CASSHNQGGKETQYF
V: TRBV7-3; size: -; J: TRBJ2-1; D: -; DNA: TGTGCCAGCAGCTTAACCAGAGAGCAGTTCTTC; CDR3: CASSLTREQFF
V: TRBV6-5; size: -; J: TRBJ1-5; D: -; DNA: TGTGCCAGCAGCCCCTACCGACTCAATCAGCCCCAGCATTTT; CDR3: CASSPYRLNQPQHF
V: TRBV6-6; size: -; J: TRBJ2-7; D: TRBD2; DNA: TGTGCCAGCAGAACTAGCGGGGGGGTTTCCTACGAGCAGTACTTC; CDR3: CASRTSGGVSYEQYF
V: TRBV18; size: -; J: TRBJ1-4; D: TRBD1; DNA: TGTGCCAGCTCACCAAACCCCGGGACAGGGGTGGAAAAACTGTTTTTT; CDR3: CASSPNPGTGVEKLFF
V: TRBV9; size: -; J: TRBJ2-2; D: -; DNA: TGTGCCAGCAGCGTAGCTCTAGCTCGGGACACCGGGGAGCTGTTTTTT; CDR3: CASSVALARDTGELFF
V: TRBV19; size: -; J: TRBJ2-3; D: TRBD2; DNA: TGTGCCAGTAGGGGGGGGACGACAGCACCCTTCACAGATACGCAGTATTTT; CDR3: CASRGGTTAPFTDTQYF
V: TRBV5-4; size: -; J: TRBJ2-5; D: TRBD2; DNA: TGTGCCAGCAGCTTGCGGCTTAGCGGGGCTAGACAAGAGACCCAGTACTTC; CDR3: CASSLRLSGARQETQYF
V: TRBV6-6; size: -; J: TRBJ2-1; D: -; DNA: TGTGCCAGCAGTTACTCTGGTAGCTCCTACAATGAGCAGTTCTTC; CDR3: CASSYSGSSYNEQFF
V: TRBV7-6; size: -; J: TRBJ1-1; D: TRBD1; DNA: TGTGCCAGCAGCCGACAGGGCGGAACTGAAGCTTTCTTT; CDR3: CASSRQGGTEAFF
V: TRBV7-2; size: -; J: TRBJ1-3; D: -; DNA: TGTGCCAGCAGTTCGGGACCTTCTGGAAACACCATATATTTT; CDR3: CASSSGPSGNTIYF
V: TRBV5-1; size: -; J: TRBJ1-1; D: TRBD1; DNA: TGCGCCAGCAGCCTAAGACAGGGGAACACTGAAGCTTTCTTT; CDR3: CASSLRQGNTEAFF
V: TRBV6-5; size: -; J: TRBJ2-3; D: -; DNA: TGTGCCAGCAGTTACGGGCAGCCAGTCGGGATGGTGGCGCAGTATTTT; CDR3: CASSYGQPVGMVAQYF
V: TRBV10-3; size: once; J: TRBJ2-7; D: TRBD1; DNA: TGTGCCATCAGTGAGCAGGGGACAGGGATAGGCTACGAGCAGTACTTC; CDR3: CAISEQGTGIGYEQYF
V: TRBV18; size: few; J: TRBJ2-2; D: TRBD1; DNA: TGTGCCAGCTCACCGTGGGACAGCACCGGGGAGCTGTTTTTT; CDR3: CASSPWDSTGELFF
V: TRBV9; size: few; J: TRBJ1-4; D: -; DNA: TGTGCCAGCAGCGTAGGTATGGGTTTGGATGAAAAACTGTTTTTT; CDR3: CASSVGMGLDEKLFF
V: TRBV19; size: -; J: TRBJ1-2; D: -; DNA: TGTGCCAGTAGTTATGACAGGACTAACTATGGCTACACCTTC; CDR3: CASSYDRTNYGYTF
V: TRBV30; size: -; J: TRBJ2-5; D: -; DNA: TGTGCCTGGAGTGTACAAGGGGCAGAGACCCAGTACTTC; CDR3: CAWSVQGAETQYF
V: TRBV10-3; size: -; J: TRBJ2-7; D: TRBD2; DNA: TGTGCCATCAGTGAGGGAGCGGGGGAGTCCTACGAGCAGTACTTC; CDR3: CAISEGAGESYEQYF
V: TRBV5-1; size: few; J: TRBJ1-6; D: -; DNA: TGCGCCAGCAGCGTCGGAAGCTATAATTCACCCCTCCACTTT; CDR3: CASSVGSYNSPLHF
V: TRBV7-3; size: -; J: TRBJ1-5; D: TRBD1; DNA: TGTGCCAGCAGTTTAACCCCGGGACAGGGAGTGAAGGACCAGCCCCAGCATTTT; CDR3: CASSLTPGQGVKDQPQHF
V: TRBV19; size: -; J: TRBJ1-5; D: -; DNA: TGTGCCAGTAGTCCAAGGGTGGAGCCCCAGCATTTT; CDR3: CASSPRVEPQHF
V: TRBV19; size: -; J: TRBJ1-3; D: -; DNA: TGTGCCAGTATTGGTCCTCCGATATATTTT; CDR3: CASIGPPIYF
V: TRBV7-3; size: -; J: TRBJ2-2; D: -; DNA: TGTGCCAGCAGCTTAGACTGGAACACCGGGGAGCTGTTTTTT; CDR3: CASSLDWNTGELFF
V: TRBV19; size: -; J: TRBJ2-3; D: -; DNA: TGTGCCAGTAGTATACCGGGCCTCCTAAATACGCAGTATTTT; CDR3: CASSIPGLLNTQYF
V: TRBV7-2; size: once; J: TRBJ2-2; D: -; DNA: TGTGCCAGCAGCTTTCTGGCGGGGACCGGGGAGCTGTTTTTT; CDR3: CASSFLAGTGELFF
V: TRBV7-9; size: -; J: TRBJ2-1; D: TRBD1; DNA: TGTGCCAGCAGCTTGACAGGGGTTATGAATGAGCAGTTCTTC; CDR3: CASSLTGVMNEQFF
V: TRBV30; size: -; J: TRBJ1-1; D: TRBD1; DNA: TGTGCCTGGAGTAGCCAGGGGGCCATGAACACTGAAGCTTTCTTT; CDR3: CAWSSQGAMNTEAFF
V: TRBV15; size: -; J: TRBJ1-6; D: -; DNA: TGTGCCACCAGCAGGACTCTGGGCTATTCACCCCTCCACTTT; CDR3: CATSRTLGYSPLHF
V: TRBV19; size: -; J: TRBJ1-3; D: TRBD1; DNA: TGTGCCAGTAGTGGGACAGGGAAGGCTGGAAACACCATATATTTT; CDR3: CASSGTGKAGNTIYF
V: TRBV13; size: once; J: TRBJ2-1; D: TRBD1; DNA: TGTGCCAGCAGCCCGAGGACAGGATACAATGAGCAGTTCTTC; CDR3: CASSPRTGYNEQFF
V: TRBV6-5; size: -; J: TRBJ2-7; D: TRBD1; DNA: TGTGCCAGCAGAACAGGGGATTTAGGCGAGCAGTACTTC; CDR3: CASRTGDLGEQYF
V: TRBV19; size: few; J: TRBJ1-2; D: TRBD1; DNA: TGTGCCAGTAGAAACAGGGGTCTGGGCTATGGCTACACCTTC; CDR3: CASRNRGLGYGYTF
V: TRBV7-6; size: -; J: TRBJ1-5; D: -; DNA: TGTGCCAGCAGCTTAGCAGGGACTAATCAGCCCCAGCATTTT; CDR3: CASSLAGTNQPQHF
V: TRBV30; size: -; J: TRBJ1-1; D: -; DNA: TGTGCCTGGAGTGTAAATTTCGGGGGGGAGACTGAAGCTTTCTTT; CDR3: CAWSVNFGGETEAFF
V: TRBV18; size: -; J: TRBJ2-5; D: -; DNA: TGTGCCAGCTCAGAGGGGGAGCGAGAGACCCAGTACTTC; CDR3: CASSEGERETQYF
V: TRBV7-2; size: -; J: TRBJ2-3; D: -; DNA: TGTGCCAGCAGTCGAAGACTCGTCACAGATACGCAGTATTTT; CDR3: CASSRRLVTDTQYF
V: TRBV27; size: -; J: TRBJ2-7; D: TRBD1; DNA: TGTGCCAGCAGTTCTACGGGACGGCCGGACAGGGAGCAGTACTTC; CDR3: CASSSTGRPDREQYF
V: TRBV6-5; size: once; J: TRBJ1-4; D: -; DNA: TGTGCCAGCAGATCCCCCGGGACCCCCGGGGAAAAACTGTTTTTT; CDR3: CASRSPGTPGEKLFF
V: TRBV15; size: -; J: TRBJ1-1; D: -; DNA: TGTGCCACCAGCAGAGATGAAGGAGGGGCCACTGAAGCTTTCTTT; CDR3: CATSRDEGGATEAFF
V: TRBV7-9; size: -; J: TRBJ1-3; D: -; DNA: TGTGCCAGCAGCCCTTCAATCTCTGGAAACACCATATATTTT; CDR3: CASSPSISGNTIYF
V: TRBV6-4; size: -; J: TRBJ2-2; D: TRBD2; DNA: TGTGCCAGCAGTGAGTCCCAGCGGGGGCAGAACACCGGGGAGCTGTTTTTT; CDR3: CASSESQRGQNTGELFF
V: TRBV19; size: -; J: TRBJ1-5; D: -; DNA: TGTGCCAGTAGTTTACTCAGGACAGACCAGAGCAATCAGCCCCAGCATTTT; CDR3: CASSLLRTDQSNQPQHF
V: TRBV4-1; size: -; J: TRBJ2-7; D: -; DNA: TGCGCCAGCAGCCAAGTCGATTTCCGCGGGCCAGCCTACGAGCAGTACTTC; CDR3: CASSQVDFRGPAYEQYF
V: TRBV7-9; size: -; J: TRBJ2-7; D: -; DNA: TGTGCCAGCAGGTTAGGGGAGGGGGCCTACGAGCAGTACTTC; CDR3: CASRLGEGAYEQYF
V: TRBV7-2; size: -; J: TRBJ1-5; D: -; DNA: TGTGCCAGCAGCCAAGAGGGGGGGCGAGGTCAGCCCCAGCATTTT; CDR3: CASSQEGGRGQPQHF
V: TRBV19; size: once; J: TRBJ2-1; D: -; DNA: TGTGCCAGTAGCCAAAACGGGTGGGAGCAGTTCTTC; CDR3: CASSQNGWEQFF
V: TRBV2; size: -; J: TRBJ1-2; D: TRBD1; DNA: TGTGCCAGCAGCGATGACAGGGACTATGGCTACACCTTC; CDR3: CASSDDRDYGYTF
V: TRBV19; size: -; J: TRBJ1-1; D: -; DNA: TGTGCCAGTAGGGTGAACATGAACACTGAAGCTTTCTTT; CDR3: CASRVNMNTEAFF
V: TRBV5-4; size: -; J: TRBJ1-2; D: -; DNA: TGTGCCAGCAGCTTGGATCCGGGCAACTATGGCTACACCTTC; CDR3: CASSLDPGNYGYTF
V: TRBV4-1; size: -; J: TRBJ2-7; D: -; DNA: TGCGCCAGCAGCCCGATCAGTTTTTCCTACGAGCAGTACTTC; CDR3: CASSPISFSYEQYF
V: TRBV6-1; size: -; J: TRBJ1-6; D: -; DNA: TGTGCCAGCAGTGAATTCAGGGATTCACCCCTCCACTTT; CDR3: CASSEFRDSPLHF
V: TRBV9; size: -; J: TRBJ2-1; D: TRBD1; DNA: TGTGCCAGCAGCGTCGGGACAGCCCACAATGAGCAGTTCTTC; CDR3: CASSVGTAHNEQFF
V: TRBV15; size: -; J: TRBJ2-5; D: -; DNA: TGTGCCACCAGCAGGGCAGGGGCGGCAGAGACCCAGTACTTC; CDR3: CATSRAGAAETQYF